This TCR beta chain was found in a study of shared clonotypes between healthy human individuals. Recent vaccinations or acute infections were absent in the healthy HIV-negative adult donors. Study-wide results and caveats: Sharing across four donors was highest in naive CD4 (roughly 5%) and lowest in memory CD8 (roughly 0.4%). Relative to clonotypes present in all four donors, those not shared had lower generation probabilities. Naive subsets usually exceeded memory subsets in estimated richness.

About this clone itself: The antigen remains unidentified.

Sequencing was performed with immunoSEQ multiplex PCR; in TCRdb, only in-frame clones are kept and a portion is missing. The sample has some 2,000,000 clones, roughly 94% seen once. The CDR3 covers 15 residues. V gave up 4 bases and J gave up 1 base; unmatched junction bases: 1. Germline V gene data show CDR1 as LGHNA and CDR2 as YNFKEQ. This chain joins TRBV4-2 and TRBJ2-5; 12 bases match TRBD2. Sequenced input: naive CD4+ T cells sorted from blood. Noted subset: CD45RA+ positively selected. This TCR was recovered from a man between 18 and 35 years old in good health. The CDR3 nucleotides are TGTGCCAGCAGCCCTAGCGGGGGGGTCCAAGAGACCCAGTACTTC. Encoded protein: CASSPSGGVQETQYF.